The present T cell receptor beta chain was sequenced within a study of OX40 agonist ivuxolimab in advanced cancers. Across the whole study: From 23 to 79 years was the age range, with a mean of around 60 years, and approximately 84% were male.

Concerning this clone: Its antigen remains unknown.

Study findings and constraints: CD8+ T cells averaged more expanded clones than CD4+.

The CDR3 length is 13 residues. Deletions cut 5 bases from V and 6 bases from J, with 11 bases between. Germline V gives CDR1 SGHTA, CDR2 FQGNSA. Sequencing used immunoSEQ multiplex PCR; TCRdb keeps in-frame clones, though not all of them. The sample holds 70,000 to 80,000 clones, 65% to 85% seen once. The sequence came from an adult with an advanced solid tumor such as melanoma, head and neck, liver or kidney cancer. The starting material was CD4+ or CD8+ T cells sorted from blood, obtained in a trial of the OX40 agonist ivuxolimab. The chain has TRBV7-2 and TRBJ2-1; D remains unclear. The CDR3 sequence: CASSPYYSNEQFF. Written as DNA, the CDR3 is TGTGCCAGCAGCCCGTACTATAGCAATGAGCAGTTCTTC.